The next 24 T cell receptor beta chains were all read from a single sample in a study of graft-versus-host responses after intestinal transplantation. The assay was immunoSEQ multiplex PCR, and TCRdb's table has in-frame clones only and misses some. The repertoire includes around 16,000 clones, more than 75% of them detected once, and roughly 7.2% sits in the top ten. The sample here was bone marrow, taken around 120 days after intestinal transplantation. All receptors come from a human patient who received an intestinal transplant, so some T cells may come from the graft donor.

The rearrangement uses TRBV28 and TRBJ2-7; D remains ambiguous. This CDR3 comprises 11 residues. CDR1 and CDR2 from the germline V gene are MDHEN and SYDVKM. Between the trimmed V and J ends, which lost 6 bases and 4 bases, there was a span of 7 bases. The CDR3 coding sequence is TGTGCCAGCAGGACTTCTTACGAGCAGTACTTC. Its protein is CASRTSYEQYF.

J is TRBJ2-7 and V is TRBV19; 7 nucleotides agree with TRBD2. Per the germline V gene, CDR1 is LNHDA and CDR2 is SQIVND (reference sequence). Germline trimming cut 3 bases from V and 2 bases from J; bases unmatched to any gene: 7. The CDR3 contains 15 residues. The CDR3 sequence is CASSIRGEITYEQYF. CDR3 DNA sequence: TGTGCCAGTAGTATTCGGGGGGAGATAACCTACGAGCAGTACTTC.

The gene calls are TRBV7-6 and TRBJ1-4; D unresolved. V lost 1 base to trimming and J lost 1 base, with 16 bases between them. This CDR3 is built from 18 residues. Germline CDR1 is SGHVS and CDR2 is FNYEAQ. The CDR3 DNA is TGTGCCAGCAGCTTAGAGCTGGGCAGGTCCTTAACTAATGAAAAACTGTTTTTT. Amino acids: CASSLELGRSLTNEKLFF.

In nucleotides, the CDR3 is TGTGCCAGCAGCGAACAGGGGGCGGCCGGGGAGCTGTTTTTT. Its translation is CASSEQGAAGELFF. V and J are TRBV9 and TRBJ2-2; 9 nucleotides match TRBD1. The CDR3 consists of 14 residues. V dropped 3 bases and J dropped 6; count of bases not matched to a gene: 3. CDR1 SGDLS and CDR2 YYNGEE come from the germline V gene.

The chain joins TRBV30 to TRBJ2-7; D unclear. The CDR3 has 11 amino acids. Germline-derived CDR1 and CDR2 are GTSNPN and SVGIG (reference sequence). Deletions cut 5 bases from V and 2 bases from J, with 7 bases between. In DNA form, the CDR3 reads TGTGCCTGGGGGTCTCCCTACGAGCAGTACTTC. Translated, it gives CAWGSPYEQYF.

CDR3 region: CASSLAGEYNEQFF. Written as DNA, the CDR3 is TGTGCCAGCAGTCTAGCGGGGGAATACAATGAGCAGTTCTTC. The rearrangement joins TRBV2 to TRBJ2-1; 10 bases map to TRBD2. This CDR3 has 14 amino acids. Germline lookup yields CDR1 SNHLY and CDR2 FYNNEI. Trimming cost V 5 bases and J 4 bases; bases outside gene matches: 2.

This rearrangement joins TRBV7-6 to TRBJ1-1; D is unclear. The CDR3 covers 15 residues. Trimming cost V 5 bases and J 0 bases, with 13 bases left between them. In germline, CDR1 is SGHVS, CDR2 FNYEAQ. The CDR3: CASSPLTRLNTEAFF. The CDR3, as DNA: TGTGCCAGCAGCCCCCTAACAAGGCTGAACACTGAAGCTTTCTTT.

The chain recombines TRBV27 with TRBJ1-4; 7 positions match TRBD1. Germline V lookup: CDR1 MNHEY, CDR2 SMNVEV (reference sequence). The length of the CDR3 is 15 residues. V shed 2 bases, J shed 3 bases, and the junction held 3 bases outside the gene matches. Written as DNA, the CDR3 is TGTGCCAGCAGTTTAGGGAGGGGGCCTAATGAAAAACTGTTTTTT. Protein product: CASSLGRGPNEKLFF.

This chain connects TRBV25-1 to TRBJ1-2; D is uncertain. Deletions cut 10 bases from V and 6 bases from J, with 6 bases between. The CDR3 covers 9 residues. CDR1 is MGHDK, CDR2 SYGVNS, per germline. The DNA of the CDR3 is TGTGCCACCTCCCATGGCTACACCTTC. It codes for CATSHGYTF.

The chain is built from TRBV19 and TRBJ2-7, with TRBD1 identical over 8 bases. V lost 5 bases and J lost 1; bases outside the gene matches: 7. This CDR3 has 15 residues. Per germline, CDR1 LNHDA and CDR2 SQIVND (reference sequence). Here the CDR3 DNA reads TGTGCCAGTAGTCTCGGGACAGGCCCTTCCTACGAGCAGTACTTC. Translation gives CASSLGTGPSYEQYF. Combining the CDR3 with reference TRBV19 and TRBJ2-7 gives the whole variable domain DGGITQSPKYLFRKEGQNVTLSCEQNLNHDAMYWYRQDPGQGLRLIYYSQIVNDFQKGDIAEGYSVSREKKESFPLTVTSAQKNPTAFYLCASSLGTGPSYEQYFGPGTRLTVT.

The chain links TRBV5-1 to TRBJ2-1; D is unclear. The CDR3 is 11 amino acids. V lost 1 base to trimming and J lost 10 bases, with 6 bases between them. Germline V gene sequence: CDR1 SGHRS, CDR2 YFSETQ. The CDR3 loop is CASSLNGEQFF. The CDR3 DNA is TGCGCCAGCAGCTTGAACGGGGAGCAGTTCTTC.

This clone is a singleton in its sample. This chain uses TRBV23-1 with TRBJ1-2; D is unresolved. TRBV23-1 counts as an open reading frame of uncertain function. CDR3 length: 16 residues. With 3 bases removed from V and 9 bases from J, the gap between germline ends came to 23 bases. CDR3 DNA sequence: TGCGCCAGCAGTCACGGCCGGGAGCATCCCAATATTAGCTACACCTTC. This translates into CASSHGREHPNISYTF.

This chain joins TRBV18 and TRBJ1-5; 8 bases agree with TRBD1. V gave up 3 bases and J gave up 1 base; unmatched junction bases: 17. This CDR3 has 20 amino acids. From germline, CDR1 is KGHSH and CDR2 LQKENI. CDR3 coding DNA: TGTGCCAGCTCACCTACCTGGACAGGGTCCCGAGGGGAAAGCAATCAGCCCCAGCATTTT. As protein: CASSPTWTGSRGESNQPQHF. The complete variable domain, with remaining parts taken from reference TRBV18 and TRBJ1-5, reads NAGVMQNPRHLVRRRGQEARLRCSPMKGHSHVYWYRQLPEEGLKFMVYLQKENIIDESGMPKERFSAEFPKEGPSILRIQQVVRGDSAAYFCASSPTWTGSRGESNQPQHFGDGTRLSIL.

The CDR3 DNA is TGTGCCAGCAGTTACTCGGACAGGCAATACGAGCAGTACTTC. Amino acids: CASSYSDRQYEQYF. The genes are TRBV6-5 and TRBJ2-7; 7 bases align to TRBD1. Germline V gives CDR1 MNHEY, CDR2 SVGAGI. V trimming: 0 bases; J trimming: 4 bases; junction bases outside the gene matches: 3. CDR3 size: 14 residues.

The chain links TRBV19 to TRBJ1-5; no clear D gene. Per germline, CDR1 LNHDA and CDR2 SQIVND (reference sequence). With 5 bases removed from V and 4 bases from J, the gap between germline ends came to 6 bases. The CDR3 runs 12 residues. The CDR3 spells CASSYINQPQHF. The CDR3 DNA is TGTGCCAGTAGTTACATTAATCAGCCCCAGCATTTT.

The chain carries TRBV7-9 and TRBJ2-2, with 11 positions matching TRBD2. Germline CDR1 is SEHNR and CDR2 is FQNEAQ (reference sequence). CDR3 length equals 16 residues. With 5 bases clipped from V and 6 bases from J, the junction kept 8 bases outside the gene matches. DNA of the CDR3: TGTGCCAGCAGCCACACTAGCGGGAGTGTCGCCGGGGAGCTGTTTTTT. Protein sequence: CASSHTSGSVAGELFF.

This clone turned up a few times. The V gene is TRBV13, the J gene TRBJ1-2, with 9 bases fitting TRBD1. Germline values: CDR1 PRHDT, CDR2 FYEKMQ (reference sequence). The CDR3 length is 15 residues. V shed 4 bases and J 4 bases; nucleotides not matched to a gene: 7. The CDR3 reads CASSSTGGAGYGYTF. The CDR3, as DNA: TGTGCCAGCAGCTCCACAGGGGGCGCAGGCTATGGCTACACCTTC.

The rearrangement joins TRBV4-1 to TRBJ2-7, with 12 bases that match TRBD2. The CDR3 loop spans 17 amino acids. The ends lost 2 bases at V and 2 bases at J; junction bases unmatched: 7. The V gene's germline CDR1 is MGHRA and CDR2 YSYEKL. CDR3 in DNA: TGCGCCAGCAGCCAAAATCGGCTAGCGGGAGGGACCTACGAGCAGTACTTC. Translation: CASSQNRLAGGTYEQYF.

The V gene is TRBV28, the J gene TRBJ2-7, with 8 bases fitting TRBD2. The CDR3 totals 20 residues. After removal of 1 base from V and 7 bases from J, the junction contained 24 bases not matched to a gene. Looked up from germline, CDR1 is MDHEN and CDR2 is SYDVKM. The CDR3 is CASSLFGAGTEKRESMEQYF. The CDR3, as DNA: TGTGCCAGCAGTTTATTTGGGGCAGGGACTGAAAAGCGGGAGTCAATGGAGCAGTACTTC.

The chain joins TRBV6-1 to TRBJ1-2; the D is unclear. CDR1 is MNHNS and CDR2 is SASEGT in the germline V gene. The CDR3 contains 13 residues. The V end lost 2 bases, the J end lost 6 bases, and 10 bases lay between the germline ends. DNA of the CDR3: TGTGCCAGCAGTGAAATCAGTATAGATGGCTACACCTTC. It codes for CASSEISIDGYTF.

This clone was observed once. The chain uses TRBV4-1 and TRBJ2-1; unclear D gene. Germline V gene lookup returns CDR1 MGHRA and CDR2 YSYEKL. Trimming removed 2 bases from V and 1 base from J, with 12 bases in between. The CDR3 covers 16 residues. The CDR3 region is CASSQPPPGSYNEQFF. As DNA, the CDR3 is TGCGCCAGCAGCCAACCCCCTCCCGGGTCCTACAATGAGCAGTTCTTC.

The V and J genes are TRBV7-3 and TRBJ1-5; no clear D. The CDR3 covers 13 residues. CDR1 and CDR2 (germline): SGHTA, FQGTGA. The germline V and J ends were trimmed by 5 bases and 4 bases, with 9 bases remaining between them. CDR3 region: CASSHGVNQPQHF. As DNA, the CDR3 is TGTGCCAGCAGCCACGGGGTAAATCAGCCCCAGCATTTT.

This chain uses TRBV7-2 with TRBJ2-3; no clear D. The CDR3 is 16 amino acids. V was clipped by 5 bases and J by 3 bases, with 18 bases between them. Germline V CDR1 and CDR2: SGHTA, FQGNSA. The DNA of the CDR3 is TGTGCCAGCAGCAAACTGCACTCCCTGATTACAGATACGCAGTATTTT. It yields the protein CASSKLHSLITDTQYF.

J is TRBJ2-2 and V is TRBV5-5, with D possibly being TRBD1 (5 bases). CDR1 and CDR2 (germline): SGHKS, YYEKEE (reference sequence). Trimming removed 1 base at V and 4 bases at J, with 26 bases between. This CDR3 comprises 20 residues. The CDR3 reads CASSLRPAPFRAGITGELFF. The CDR3 coding sequence is TGTGCCAGCAGCTTGCGCCCCGCCCCATTCCGGGCAGGGATCACCGGGGAGCTGTTTTTT. Full variable domain (missing parts from reference TRBV5-5 and TRBJ2-2): DAGVTQSPTHLIKTRGQQVTLRCSPISGHKSVSWYQQVLGQGPQFIFQYYEKEERGRGNFPDRFSARQFPNYSSELNVNALLLGDSALYLCASSLRPAPFRAGITGELFFGEGSRLTVL.